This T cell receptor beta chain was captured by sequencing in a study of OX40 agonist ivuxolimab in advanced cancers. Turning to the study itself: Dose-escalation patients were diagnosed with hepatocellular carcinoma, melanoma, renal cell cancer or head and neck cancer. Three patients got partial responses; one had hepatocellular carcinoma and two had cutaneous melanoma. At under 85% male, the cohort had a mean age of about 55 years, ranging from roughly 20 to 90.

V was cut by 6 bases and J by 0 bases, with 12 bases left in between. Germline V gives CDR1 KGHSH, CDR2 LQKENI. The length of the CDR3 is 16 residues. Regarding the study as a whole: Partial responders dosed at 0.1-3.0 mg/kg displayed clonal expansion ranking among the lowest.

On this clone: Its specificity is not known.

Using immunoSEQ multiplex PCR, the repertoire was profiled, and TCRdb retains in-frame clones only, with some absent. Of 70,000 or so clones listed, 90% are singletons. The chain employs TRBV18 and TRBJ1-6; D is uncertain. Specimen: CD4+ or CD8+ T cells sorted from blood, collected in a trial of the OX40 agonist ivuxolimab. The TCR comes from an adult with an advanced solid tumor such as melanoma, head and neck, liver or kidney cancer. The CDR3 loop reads CASSPTSASYNSPLHF. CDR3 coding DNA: TGTGCCAGCTCCCCCACATCGGCCTCCTATAATTCACCCCTCCACTTT.